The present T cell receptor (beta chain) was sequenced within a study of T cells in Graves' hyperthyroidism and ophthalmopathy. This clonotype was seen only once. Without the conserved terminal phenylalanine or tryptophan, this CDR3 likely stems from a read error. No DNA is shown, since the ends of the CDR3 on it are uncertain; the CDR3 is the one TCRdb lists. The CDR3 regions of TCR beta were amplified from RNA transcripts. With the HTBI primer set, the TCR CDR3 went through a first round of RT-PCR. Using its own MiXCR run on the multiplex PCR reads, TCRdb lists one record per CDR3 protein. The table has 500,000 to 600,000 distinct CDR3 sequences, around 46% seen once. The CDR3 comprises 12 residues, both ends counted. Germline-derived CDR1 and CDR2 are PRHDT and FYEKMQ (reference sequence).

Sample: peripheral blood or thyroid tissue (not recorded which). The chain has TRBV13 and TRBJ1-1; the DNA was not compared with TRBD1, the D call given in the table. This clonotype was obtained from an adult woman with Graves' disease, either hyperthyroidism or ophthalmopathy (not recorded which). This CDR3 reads CASSLDRGHCQS.